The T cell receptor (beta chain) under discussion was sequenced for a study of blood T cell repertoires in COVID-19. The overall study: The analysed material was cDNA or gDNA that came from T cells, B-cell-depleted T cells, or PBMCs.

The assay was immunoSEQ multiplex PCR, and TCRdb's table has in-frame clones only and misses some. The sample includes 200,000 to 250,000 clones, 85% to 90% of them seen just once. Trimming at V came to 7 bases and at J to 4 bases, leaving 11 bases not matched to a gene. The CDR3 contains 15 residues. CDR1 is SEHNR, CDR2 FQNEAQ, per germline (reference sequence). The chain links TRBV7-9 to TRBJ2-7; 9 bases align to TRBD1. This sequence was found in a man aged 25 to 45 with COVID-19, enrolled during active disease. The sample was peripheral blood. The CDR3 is CASTLPDRGSYEQYF. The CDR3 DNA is TGTGCCAGCACCCTCCCTGACAGGGGGTCGTACGAGCAGTACTTC.